These T cell receptor beta chains were read from a single sample in a study of lymphopenia after photon versus proton radiotherapy. Data came from immunoSEQ multiplex PCR; TCRdb stores just in-frame clones and leaves some out. The table includes 65,000 to 70,000 clones, approximately 91% detected once. Source: peripheral blood, taken from a patient treated with photon-based radiotherapy. All receptors derive from a woman aged 65 to 85 with pancreatic cancer. Both conserved end residues are part of each CDR3. A D gene is named only where the DNA matches it firmly. Size is stated for part of the rows, as once, few or many counts, or as a class when the clone is expanded.

>TRBD2|TRBJ2-7|TRBV14|-
CASSQAETSGRTHEQYF
TGTGCCAGCAGCCAAGCGGAGACTAGCGGGAGGACCCACGAGCAGTACTTC
>-|TRBJ1-5|TRBV28|few
CASSSGQPQHF
TGTGCCAGCAGTTCCGGCCAGCCCCAGCATTTT
>TRBD1|TRBJ1-2|TRBV27|-
CASSPPGTGDNGYTF
TGTGCCAGCAGTCCCCCCGGGACAGGGGACAATGGCTACACCTTC
>TRBD1|TRBJ2-5|TRBV19|once
CASSTRQGARETQYF
TGTGCCAGTAGTACCCGCCAGGGGGCCAGGGAGACCCAGTACTTC
>TRBD1|TRBJ1-4|TRBV4-1|once
CASSQEGPTGGWEKLFF
TGCGCCAGCAGCCAAGAGGGCCCGACAGGGGGGTGGGAAAAACTGTTTTTT
>TRBD2|TRBJ2-7|TRBV7-3|-
CASSLGTSGEQYF
TGTGCCAGCAGCCTAGGGACTAGCGGCGAGCAGTACTTC
>-|TRBJ2-7|TRBV7-2|-
CASSTGRAGRYEQYF
TGTGCCAGCAGCACAGGCAGGGCGGGTAGGTACGAGCAGTACTTC
>TRBD1|TRBJ2-5|TRBV19|-
CASSTRGTGGLYVQYF
TGTGCCAGTAGCACTCGAGGTACAGGGGGCCTGTATGTCCAGTACTTC
>TRBD1|TRBJ1-2|TRBV18|-
CASSPRTGNYGYTF
TGTGCCAGCTCACCCAGGACAGGGAACTATGGCTACACCTTC
>-|TRBJ2-2|TRBV5-5|-
CASSTDPTGELFF
TGTGCCAGCAGCACCGACCCCACCGGGGAGCTGTTTTTT
>-|TRBJ1-6|TRBV6-5|-
CASSQGHNSPLHF
TGTGCCAGCAGTCAGGGACATAATTCACCCCTCCACTTT
>TRBD1|TRBJ2-2|TRBV7-2|-
CASSLALLGTGGPGELFF
TGTGCCAGCAGCTTAGCGCTATTGGGGACAGGGGGCCCCGGGGAGCTGTTTTTT
>-|TRBJ1-3|TRBV19|-
CASSVQRGNTIYF
TGTGCCAGTAGTGTACAGAGAGGAAACACCATATATTTT
>-|TRBJ1-2|TRBV14|-
CASSQDLAYGYTF
TGTGCCAGCAGCCAAGATTTAGCCTATGGCTACACCTTC
>-|TRBJ2-3|TRBV28|-
CASQGRDTQYF
TGTGCCAGCCAAGGCCGGGATACGCAGTATTTT
>TRBD2|TRBJ2-1|TRBV6-6|-
CASNSRGGRDNEQFF
TGTGCCAGCAACTCCCGGGGGGGTAGGGACAATGAGCAGTTCTTC
>TRBD2|TRBJ2-5|TRBV5-6|-
CASSLWSSGKETQYF
TGTGCCAGCAGCTTGTGGTCTAGCGGGAAAGAGACCCAGTACTTC
>TRBD2|TRBJ2-1|TRBV29-1|-
CSVLPYAGGLQVTTTDEQFF
TGCAGCGTTTTACCCTACGCGGGAGGGCTCCAAGTGACTACTACCGATGAGCAGTTCTTC
>-|TRBJ1-5|TRBV2|-
CASSGSGDQPQHF
TGTGCCAGCAGTGGGAGCGGGGATCAGCCCCAGCATTTT
>TRBD1|TRBJ2-7|TRBV7-8|-
CASSTTGGPSADQYEQYF
TGTGCCAGCAGCACTACAGGGGGGCCCTCGGCGGACCAATACGAGCAGTACTTC
>-|TRBJ2-7|TRBV7-2|-
CASSTSGLPYEQYF
TGTGCCAGCAGCACGTCGGGACTCCCCTACGAGCAGTACTTC
>-|TRBJ2-3|TRBV9|-
CASSESPGGTDTQYF
TGTGCCAGCAGCGAGTCCCCGGGGGGCACAGATACGCAGTATTTT
>-|TRBJ2-7|TRBV11-1|-
CASSSRTRKEYEQYF
TGTGCCAGCAGCTCTAGGACCCGAAAGGAATACGAGCAGTACTTC
>TRBD1|TRBJ1-6|TRBV2|-
CASKMGQGVSPLHF
TGTGCCAGCAAAATGGGACAGGGAGTTTCACCCCTCCACTTT
>-|TRBJ2-2|TRBV19|-
CASSIDRLRNTGELFF
TGTGCCAGTAGTATAGATAGGTTACGGAACACCGGGGAGCTGTTTTTT
>-|TRBJ2-6|TRBV11-3|-
CASGRSSGANVLTF
TGTGCCAGCGGACGGTCCTCTGGGGCCAACGTCCTGACTTTC
>-|TRBJ2-7|TRBV4-1|-
CASSQDPDSYEQYF
TGCGCCAGCAGCCAAGACCCCGACAGCTACGAGCAGTACTTC
>-|TRBJ2-3|TRBV10-3|-
CAISGNNTDTQYF
TGTGCCATCAGTGGTAACAACACAGATACGCAGTATTTT
>-|TRBJ2-5|TRBV21-1|-
CASSKASGATRETQYF
TGTGCCAGCAGCAAAGCCTCGGGAGCTACCAGGGAGACCCAGTACTTC
>TRBD2|TRBJ2-3|TRBV19|-
CASKTSGRTGDTQYF
TGTGCCAGTAAGACTAGCGGGAGGACAGGCGATACGCAGTATTTT
>-|TRBJ2-2|TRBV19|-
CASSMRLAANTGELFF
TGTGCCAGTAGTATGAGGCTAGCCGCGAACACCGGGGAGCTGTTTTTT
>TRBD2|TRBJ2-1|TRBV23-1|-
CASSRRLAGSLYNEQFF
TGCGCCAGCAGTCGCCGTCTAGCGGGAAGTTTATACAATGAGCAGTTCTTC
>TRBD2|TRBJ2-2|TRBV10-2|-
CASSVTSGSTGELFF
TGCGCCAGCAGTGTAACTAGCGGGAGCACCGGGGAGCTGTTTTTT
>-|TRBJ2-3|TRBV21-1|-
CASRVTTGGRTSTDTQYF
TGTGCCAGCAGGGTAACCACAGGGGGTCGTACTAGCACAGATACGCAGTATTTT
>-|TRBJ2-1|TRBV6-1|-
CASGITRYNEQFF
TGTGCCAGCGGGATCACCCGCTACAATGAGCAGTTCTTC
>-|TRBJ2-3|TRBV18|-
CASSTAGSGDTQYF
TGTGCCAGCTCAACCGCCGGGAGTGGCGATACGCAGTATTTT
>-|TRBJ1-2|TRBV6-5|-
CASSDSVNYGYTF
TGTGCCAGCAGCGACAGCGTTAACTATGGCTACACCTTC
>TRBD1|TRBJ2-1|TRBV7-9|-
CASSYYRGQPLNEQFF
TGTGCCAGCAGTTATTATCGGGGACAGCCACTCAATGAGCAGTTCTTC
>-|TRBJ1-1|TRBV19|-
CASSTKGGVRGAFF
TGTGCCAGTAGTACCAAGGGGGGGGTTCGGGGAGCTTTCTTT
>TRBD2|TRBJ2-7|TRBV2|-
CASSEAGGAYEQYF
TGTGCCAGCAGTGAAGCGGGGGGGGCCTACGAGCAGTACTTC
>-|TRBJ1-4|TRBV19|-
CASSSGGAAGEKLFF
TGTGCCAGTAGTAGCGGGGGCGCAGCTGGCGAAAAACTGTTTTTT
>-|TRBJ1-4|TRBV28|once
CASSLLGQGGATNEKLFF
TGTGCCAGCAGTTTATTGGGGCAGGGAGGTGCAACTAATGAAAAACTGTTTTTT
>-|TRBJ2-7|TRBV19|-
CASSPGGWREYHYEQYF
TGTGCCAGTAGTCCGGGGGGCTGGAGGGAGTACCACTACGAGCAGTACTTC
>-|TRBJ2-3|TRBV6-6|-
CASSFSGQTNTQYF
TGTGCCAGCAGTTTCTCGGGCCAAACAAATACGCAGTATTTT
>TRBD2|TRBJ2-7|TRBV10-3|-
CATLAGGAYEQYF
TGTGCCACCTTAGCGGGCGGAGCCTACGAGCAGTACTTC
>-|TRBJ1-5|TRBV7-8|-
CASSQEQTGNQPQHF
TGTGCCAGCAGCCAAGAACAAACAGGGAATCAGCCCCAGCATTTT
>-|TRBJ1-1|TRBV19|-
CASLGGLSTKAFF
TGTGCCAGTTTGGGGGGGCTGAGTACTAAAGCTTTCTTT